Given below is one T cell receptor (beta chain) in context. Its antigen is not known. This specimen comes from a study of cytomegalovirus exposure and HLA in healthy donors. Whole-study results and caveats: Follow-up analysis found HLA locus-dependent TCR association rates, highest for DRB1 and lowest for HLA-C. Later on, a genetic analysis was performed. It linked a missense variant in DCLRE1C with V- and J-gene trimming of TCR beta. It was assumed in the presence/absence analyses that sequencing depth was roughly uniform across donors.

Primers for the PCR totalled 60 Vbeta and 13 Jbeta. In the original processing: Among the unique TCR beta chains that a later analysis counted, about 79 million in all, 10 million to 13 million were shared. The data were produced by immunoSEQ multiplex PCR, yet TCRdb's version contains in-frame clones alone and is incomplete. That table supplies the V and J calls and clone size; D and trimming were determined from the DNA. The sample lists under 200,000 clones, about 70% occurring once. CDR1 is MNHNY, CDR2 SVGAGI, per germline (reference sequence). The V end lost 2 bases, the J end lost 3 bases, and 10 bases lay between the germline ends. CDR3 length equals 14 residues.

This clonotype originated in a woman aged 18-29 years in good health and CMV-seropositive. The chain is built from TRBV6-6 and TRBJ1-2; D gene uncertain. Sequencing was performed on PBMCs. The chain's CDR3 is CASSYDYGDYGYTF. CDR3 DNA: TGTGCCAGCAGTTACGACTATGGGGACTATGGCTACACCTTC.